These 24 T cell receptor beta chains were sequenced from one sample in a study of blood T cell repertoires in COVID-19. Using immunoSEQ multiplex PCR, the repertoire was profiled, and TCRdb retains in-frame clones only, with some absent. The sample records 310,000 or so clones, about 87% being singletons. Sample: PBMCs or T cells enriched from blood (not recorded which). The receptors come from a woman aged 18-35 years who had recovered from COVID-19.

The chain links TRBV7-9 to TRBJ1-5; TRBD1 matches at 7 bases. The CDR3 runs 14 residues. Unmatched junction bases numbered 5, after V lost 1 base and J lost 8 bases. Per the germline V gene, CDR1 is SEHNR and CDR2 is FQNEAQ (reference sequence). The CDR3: CASSLDRGREPQHF. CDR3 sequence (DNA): TGTGCCAGCAGCTTAGACAGGGGAAGGGAGCCCCAGCATTTT.

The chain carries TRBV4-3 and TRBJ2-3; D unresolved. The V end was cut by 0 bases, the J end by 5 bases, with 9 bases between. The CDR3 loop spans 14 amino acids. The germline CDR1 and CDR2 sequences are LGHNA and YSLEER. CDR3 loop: CASSQEPRKDTQYF. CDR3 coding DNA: TGCGCCAGCAGCCAAGAGCCCAGGAAAGATACGCAGTATTTT.

CDR3 amino acids: CASSFRENQPQHF. The CDR3 DNA is TGTGCCAGCAGTTTTCGGGAAAATCAGCCCCAGCATTTT. The genes are TRBV27 and TRBJ1-5; D gene unclear. The V gene's germline CDR1 is MNHEY and CDR2 SMNVEV (reference sequence). V was cut by 3 bases and J by 4 bases, with 7 bases left in between. This CDR3 has 13 residues.

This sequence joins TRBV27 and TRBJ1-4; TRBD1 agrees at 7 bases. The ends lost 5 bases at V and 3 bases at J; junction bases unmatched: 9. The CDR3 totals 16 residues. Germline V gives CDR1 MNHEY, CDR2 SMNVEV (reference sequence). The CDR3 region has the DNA TGTGCCAGCAGTCCGTCGACAGGGCTATCTAATGAAAAACTGTTTTTT. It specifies CASSPSTGLSNEKLFF.

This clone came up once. The CDR3 DNA is TGTGCCAGCAGCCAAACTCGGGGAAACTACGAGCAGTACTTC. It is translated as CASSQTRGNYEQYF. The genes are TRBV14 and TRBJ2-7; possibly TRBD2 for D (5 bases). Germline CDR1 reads SGHDN; CDR2 reads FVKESK. The CDR3 is 14 residues long. The V gene lost 2 bases and the J gene lost 3 bases, with 11 bases spanning the gap.

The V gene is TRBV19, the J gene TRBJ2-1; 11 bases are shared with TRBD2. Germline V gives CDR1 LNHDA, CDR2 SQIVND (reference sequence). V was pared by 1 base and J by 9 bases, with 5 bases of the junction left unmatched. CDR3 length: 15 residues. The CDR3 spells CASSIGLAGGGEQFF. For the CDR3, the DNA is TGTGCCAGTAGTATAGGCCTAGCGGGAGGTGGTGAGCAGTTCTTC.

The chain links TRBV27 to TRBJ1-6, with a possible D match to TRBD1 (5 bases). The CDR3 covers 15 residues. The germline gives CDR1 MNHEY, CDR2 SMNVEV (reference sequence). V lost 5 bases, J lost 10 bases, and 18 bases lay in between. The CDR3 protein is CASSTPVGRDSPLHF. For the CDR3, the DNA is TGTGCCAGCAGTACCCCGGTCGGGAGGGACTCACCCCTCCACTTT.

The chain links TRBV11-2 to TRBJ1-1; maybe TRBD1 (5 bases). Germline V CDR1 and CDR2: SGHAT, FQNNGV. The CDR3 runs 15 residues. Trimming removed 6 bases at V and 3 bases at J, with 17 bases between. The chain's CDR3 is CASRHTGPGHTEAFF. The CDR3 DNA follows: TGTGCCAGCAGGCATACCGGGCCAGGGCACACTGAAGCTTTCTTT.

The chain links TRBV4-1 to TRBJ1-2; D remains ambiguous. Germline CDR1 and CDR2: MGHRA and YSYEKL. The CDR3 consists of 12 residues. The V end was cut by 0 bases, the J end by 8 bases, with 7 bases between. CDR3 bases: TGCGCCAGCAGCCAAGATTCTACCGGCTACACCTTC. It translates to CASSQDSTGYTF.

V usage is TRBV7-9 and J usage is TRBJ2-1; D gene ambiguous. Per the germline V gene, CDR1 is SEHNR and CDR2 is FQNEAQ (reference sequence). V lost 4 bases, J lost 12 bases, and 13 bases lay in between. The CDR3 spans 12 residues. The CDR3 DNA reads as TGTGCCAGCAGCTCGCGTTTGTTTGGGCAGTTCTTC. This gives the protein CASSSRLFGQFF.

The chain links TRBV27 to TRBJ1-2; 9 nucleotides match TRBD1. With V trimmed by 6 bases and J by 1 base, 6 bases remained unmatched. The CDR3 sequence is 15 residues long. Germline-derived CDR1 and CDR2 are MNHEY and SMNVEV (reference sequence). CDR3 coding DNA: TGTGCCAGCAGCCCTCGGACAGGGGTTAACTATGGCTACACCTTC. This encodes CASSPRTGVNYGYTF.

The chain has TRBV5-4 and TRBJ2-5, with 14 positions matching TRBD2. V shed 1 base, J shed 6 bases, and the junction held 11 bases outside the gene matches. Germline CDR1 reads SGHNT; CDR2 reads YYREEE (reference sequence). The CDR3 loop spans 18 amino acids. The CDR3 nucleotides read TGTGCCAGCAGCTTGTGGCTAGGGGGACTAGCGGGAGCTCAGACCCAGTACTTC. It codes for CASSLWLGGLAGAQTQYF.

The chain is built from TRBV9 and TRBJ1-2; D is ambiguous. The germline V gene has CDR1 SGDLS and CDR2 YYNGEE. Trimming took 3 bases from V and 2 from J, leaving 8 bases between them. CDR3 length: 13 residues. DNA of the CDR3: TGTGCCAGCAGCGGCAGACTCAACTATGGCTACACCTTC. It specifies CASSGRLNYGYTF.

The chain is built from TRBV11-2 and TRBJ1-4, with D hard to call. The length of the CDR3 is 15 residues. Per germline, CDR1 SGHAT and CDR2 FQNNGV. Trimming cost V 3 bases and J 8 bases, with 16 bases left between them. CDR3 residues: CASSLQGDQREKLFF. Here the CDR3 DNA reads TGTGCCAGCAGCTTGCAAGGAGACCAGCGGGAAAAACTGTTTTTT.

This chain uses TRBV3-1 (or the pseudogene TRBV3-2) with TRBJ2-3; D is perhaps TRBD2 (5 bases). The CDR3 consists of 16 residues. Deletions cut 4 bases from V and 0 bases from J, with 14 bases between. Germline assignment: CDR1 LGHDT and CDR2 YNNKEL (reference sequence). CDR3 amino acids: CASSRHLAASTDTQYF. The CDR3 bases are TGTGCCAGCAGCCGGCACCTAGCAGCTAGCACAGATACGCAGTATTTT.

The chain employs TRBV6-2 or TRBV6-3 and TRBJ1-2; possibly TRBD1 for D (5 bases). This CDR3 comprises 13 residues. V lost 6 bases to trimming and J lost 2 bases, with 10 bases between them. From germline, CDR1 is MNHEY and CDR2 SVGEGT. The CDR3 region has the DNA TGTGCCAGCAGCTGGGGCTCCAACTATGGCTACACCTTC. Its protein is CASSWGSNYGYTF.

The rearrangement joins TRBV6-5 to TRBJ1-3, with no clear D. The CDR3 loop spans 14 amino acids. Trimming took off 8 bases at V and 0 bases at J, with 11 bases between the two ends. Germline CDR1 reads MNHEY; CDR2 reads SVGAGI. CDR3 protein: CASGQAGSGNTIYF. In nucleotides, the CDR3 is TGTGCCAGCGGTCAGGCGGGCTCTGGAAACACCATATATTTT.

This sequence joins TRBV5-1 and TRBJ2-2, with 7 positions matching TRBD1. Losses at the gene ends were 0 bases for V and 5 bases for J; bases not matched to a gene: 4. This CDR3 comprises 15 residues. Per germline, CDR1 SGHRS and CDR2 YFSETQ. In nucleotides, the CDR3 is TGCGCCAGCAGCTTGGGGGACAGAAGTACCGGGGAGCTGTTTTTT. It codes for CASSLGDRSTGELFF.

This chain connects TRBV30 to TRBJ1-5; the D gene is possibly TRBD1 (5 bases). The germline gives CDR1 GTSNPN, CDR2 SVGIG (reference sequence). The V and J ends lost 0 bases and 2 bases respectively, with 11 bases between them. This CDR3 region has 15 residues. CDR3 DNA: TGTGCCTGGAGTGTAGGGGTTGCCGGCAATCAGCCCCAGCATTTT. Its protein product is CAWSVGVAGNQPQHF.

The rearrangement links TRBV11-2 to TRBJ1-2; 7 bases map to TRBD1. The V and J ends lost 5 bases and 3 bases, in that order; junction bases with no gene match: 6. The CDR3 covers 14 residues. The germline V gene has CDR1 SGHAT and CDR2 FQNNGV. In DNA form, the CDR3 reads TGTGCCAGCAGCCCGACCGGGACAGACTATGGCTACACCTTC. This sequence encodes CASSPTGTDYGYTF.

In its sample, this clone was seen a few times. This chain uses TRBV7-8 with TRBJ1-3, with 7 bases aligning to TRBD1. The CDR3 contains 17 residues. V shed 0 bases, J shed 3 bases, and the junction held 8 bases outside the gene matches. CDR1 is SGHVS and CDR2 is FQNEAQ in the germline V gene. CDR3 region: CASSLAPTGLYGNTIYF. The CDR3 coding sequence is TGTGCCAGCAGCTTAGCACCGACAGGGCTCTATGGAAACACCATATATTTT.

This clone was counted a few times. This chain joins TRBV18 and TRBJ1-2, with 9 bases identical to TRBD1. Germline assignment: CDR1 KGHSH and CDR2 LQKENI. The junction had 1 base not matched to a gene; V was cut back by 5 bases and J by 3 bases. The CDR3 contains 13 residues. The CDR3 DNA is TGTGCCAGCTCAGGGGACAGGGACTATGGCTACACCTTC. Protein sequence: CASSGDRDYGYTF.

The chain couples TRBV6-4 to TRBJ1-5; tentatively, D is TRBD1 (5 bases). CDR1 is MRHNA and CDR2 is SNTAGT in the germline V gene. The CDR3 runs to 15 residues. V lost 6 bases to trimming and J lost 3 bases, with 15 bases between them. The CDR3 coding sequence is TGTGCCAGCAGCCGGGACGGAGGGTCCAATCAGCCCCAGCATTTT. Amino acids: CASSRDGGSNQPQHF.

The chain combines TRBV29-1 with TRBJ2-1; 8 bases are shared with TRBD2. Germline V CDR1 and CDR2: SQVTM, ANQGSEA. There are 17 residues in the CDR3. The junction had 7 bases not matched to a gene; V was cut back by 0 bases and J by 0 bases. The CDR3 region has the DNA TGCAGCGTTGAAGATCGGGGGGGATCTGGCTCCTACAATGAGCAGTTCTTC. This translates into CSVEDRGGSGSYNEQFF.